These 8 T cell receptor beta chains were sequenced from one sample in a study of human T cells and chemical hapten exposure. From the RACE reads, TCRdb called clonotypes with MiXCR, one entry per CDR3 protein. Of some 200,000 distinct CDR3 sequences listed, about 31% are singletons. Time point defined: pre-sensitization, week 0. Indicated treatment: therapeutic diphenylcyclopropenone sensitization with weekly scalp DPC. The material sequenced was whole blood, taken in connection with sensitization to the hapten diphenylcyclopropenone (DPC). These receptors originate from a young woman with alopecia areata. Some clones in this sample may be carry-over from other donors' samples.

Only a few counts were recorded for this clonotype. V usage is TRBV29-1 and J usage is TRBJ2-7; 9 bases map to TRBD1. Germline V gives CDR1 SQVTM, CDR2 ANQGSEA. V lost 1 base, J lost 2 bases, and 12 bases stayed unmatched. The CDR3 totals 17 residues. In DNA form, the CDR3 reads TGCAGCGTTGAAGGATACACAGGGGGCCCTGGACCCTACGAGCAGTACTTC. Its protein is CSVEGYTGGPGPYEQYF.

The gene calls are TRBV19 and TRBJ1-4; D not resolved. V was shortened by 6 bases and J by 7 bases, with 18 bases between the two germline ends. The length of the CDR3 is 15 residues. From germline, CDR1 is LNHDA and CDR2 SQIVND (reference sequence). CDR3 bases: TGTGCCAGTAGCCGATCACGGGGTCTTCCTGAAAAACTGTTTTTT. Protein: CASSRSRGLPEKLFF.

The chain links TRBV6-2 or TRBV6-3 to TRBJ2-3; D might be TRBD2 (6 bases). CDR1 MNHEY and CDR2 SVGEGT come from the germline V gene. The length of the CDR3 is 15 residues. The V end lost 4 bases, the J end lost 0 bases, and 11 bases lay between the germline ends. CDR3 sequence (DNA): TGTGCCAGCAGTTCCCCGGGGACTAGCACAGATACGCAGTATTTT. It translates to CASSSPGTSTDTQYF.

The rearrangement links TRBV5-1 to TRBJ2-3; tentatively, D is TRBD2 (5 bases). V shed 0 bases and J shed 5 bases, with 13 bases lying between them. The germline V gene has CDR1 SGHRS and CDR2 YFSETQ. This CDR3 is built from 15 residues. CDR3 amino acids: CASSLEPTRIDTQYF. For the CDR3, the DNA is TGCGCCAGCAGCTTGGAACCAACTAGGATAGATACGCAGTATTTT.

The DNA of the CDR3 is TGTGCCAGCAGCCAAGATGGGGGGGCGAGCGCGTTCTTC. It encodes CASSQDGGASAFF. This chain joins TRBV4-2 and TRBJ2-1, with D maybe TRBD2 (7 bases). Per germline, CDR1 LGHNA and CDR2 YNFKEQ. The CDR3 loop spans 13 amino acids. V gave up 0 bases and J gave up 15 bases, with 15 bases separating them.

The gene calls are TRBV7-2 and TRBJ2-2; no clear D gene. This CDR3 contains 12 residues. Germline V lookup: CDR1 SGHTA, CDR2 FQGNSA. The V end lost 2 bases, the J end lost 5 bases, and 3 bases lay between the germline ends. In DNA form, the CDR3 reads TGTGCCAGCAGCTTATCGACCGGGGAGCTGTTTTTT. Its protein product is CASSLSTGELFF.

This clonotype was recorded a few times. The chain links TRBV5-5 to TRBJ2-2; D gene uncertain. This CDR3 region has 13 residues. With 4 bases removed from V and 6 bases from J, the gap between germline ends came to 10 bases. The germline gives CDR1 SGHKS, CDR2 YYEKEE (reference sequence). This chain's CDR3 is CASSRGGAGELFF. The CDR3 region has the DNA TGTGCCAGCAGCCGCGGTGGCGCCGGGGAGCTGTTTTTT.

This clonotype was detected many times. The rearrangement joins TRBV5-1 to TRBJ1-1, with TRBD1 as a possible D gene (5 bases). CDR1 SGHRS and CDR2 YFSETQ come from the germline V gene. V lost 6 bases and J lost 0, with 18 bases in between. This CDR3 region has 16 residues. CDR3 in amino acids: CASNPETGVMNTEAFF. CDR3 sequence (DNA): TGCGCCAGCAACCCCGAGACGGGGGTCATGAACACTGAAGCTTTCTTT.